This T cell receptor beta chain is from a study of blood T cells in healthy people across ages (dated by TCRdb to 2015 to 2017). In terms of the full investigation: Template switching captured roughly one uniquely barcoded TCR beta cDNA molecule per two T cells in model experiments. To avoid experimental bias, donors of different ages were randomly spread across the sequencing lanes. The study measured age-related changes in TCR beta repertoire diversity using deep sequencing normalized with unique cDNA molecular identifiers. Four age groups were formed from the donors: young (average 16 years), middle-aged (around 40), aged (approximately 60) and long-lived (about 80). Using the same blood draw, the study looked at two additional independent replicas of 1 million unique cDNA reads for two donors, one aged 18 to 29 and the other aged 80 or older. Study-wide conclusions, independent of this receptor: There was a strong correlation between observed TCR beta diversity and the percentage of naive T cells measured by flow cytometry. Bulk unsorted PBMC profiling prevented conclusive comparison of naive and antigen-experienced compartments. Total diversity estimates from one million sequenced T cells were considered lower bounds and underestimates. Donor CMV infection status was unknown, potentially confounding age-related changes in expanded clonotypes. Observed TCR beta diversity per million T cells fell roughly linearly with age, and a significant reduction was already apparent by age around 40. Compared with the aged group, more naive CD4+ T cells, fewer expanded clones and increased TCR diversity were shown by the long-lived group, suggesting age selection.

The library was obtained by 5' RACE. For sequencing, an Illumina HiSeq 2500 was employed. A second PCR of roughly 7 to 12 cycles was run with a J-beta primer mix and a sample-barcoded 5' primer. A template-switch 5' adaptor carrying 12 random nucleotides introduced a unique molecular identifier onto each TCR beta cDNA molecule. At least 2.5 million CDR3-containing paired-end reads were obtained from each sample. First-strand cDNA was synthesized from all RNA with the Mint cDNA synthesis kit, primed by a TRBC-specific oligonucleotide. All cDNA was treated with uracil-DNA glycosylase and then went through a first 18-cycle PCR with the universal primers M1SS and BC2_uni_R. Regarding the original processing steps: Each sample was normalized by randomly selecting 1 million high-quality reads, each carrying a distinct molecular identifier. Instead of being binned into consensus sequences, reads with shared molecular identifiers were discarded. CDR3 identification, clonotype clustering and error correction used MiTCR with a Q25 quality threshold and the strictest error-elimination algorithm. A nonparametric unseen species model with Euler transformation was used to estimate lower-bound total TCR beta diversity. Clones were called with MiXCR by TCRdb after fastp trimmed the public reads at Q25, and only in-frame beta chains were retained. Every entry covers one CDR3 protein and lists the most common genes and DNA from its rows. What appears here as the V and J calls and clone size reflects TCRdb's work, not the paper's. The table for this sample lists more than 800,000 distinct CDR3 sequences; under 35% of them were counted only once. The ten largest clonotypes hold around a sixth of the sample.

This clonotype was recorded a few times. Its antigen target is currently unknown. One junction end does not reproduce the germline sequence, and a read error may be involved. The CDR3 measures 13 amino acids from cysteine to phenylalanine. The retained sequence is limited to the CDR3, 39 bases, with the frame set at the first base. Based on the germline V gene, the CDR1 and CDR2 sequences are SGHVS and FQNEAQ. The 40 or so donors, aged about 6 to 95 years, were systemically healthy Caucasian individuals from Russia. Each donor gave roughly 9 milliliters of peripheral blood, drawn into EDTA-treated Vacutainer tubes. Ficoll-Paque density-gradient centrifugation was used to isolate PBMCs, with at least 6.5 million per sample. Trizol reagent was used to extract total RNA from PBMCs, with at least 6 micrograms per sample. For every donor, flow cytometry on a PBMC aliquot measured the percentage of naive CD45RAhigh/CD27high T cells.

Recombination connected TRBV7-8 to TRBJ1-2, with no reliable assignment of the D segment. The specimen was blood. The clonotype was recovered from a woman older than 75 in good health. The nucleotide sequence is TGTGCCAGCAGCCTACTAAGAGGCTATGGCCACACCTTC. Its protein is CASSLLRGYGHTF. Reference TRBV7-8 and TRBJ1-2 genes cover what lies past the CDR3, so the full variable domain is GAGVSQSPRYKVAKRGQDVALRCDPISGHVSLFWYQQALGQGPEFLTYFQNEAQLDKSGLPSDRFFAERPEGSVSTLKIQRTQQEDSAVYLCASSLLRGYGHTFGSGTRLTVV.